The entry below gives a single TCR beta chain sequence along with its context. The germline gives CDR1 SGHRS, CDR2 YFSETQ. The CDR3 runs to 14 residues. V was pared by 0 bases and J by 2 bases, with 9 bases between. Some clones are missing from TCRdb's copy, which holds only in-frame ones; the method was immunoSEQ multiplex PCR. In the table there are 2,500,000 or so clones, 80% to 95% of which are singletons. The sample belongs to a study of shared clonotypes between healthy human individuals. The material sequenced was naive CD4+ T cells from PBMCs. Subset described: CD45RA+ positively selected. This chain uses TRBV5-1 with TRBJ2-7; a possible D gene is TRBD1 (5 bases). The TCR was taken from a man aged 18 to 29 in good health. Some clones in this sample may be carry-over from other donors' samples. The CDR3: CASSLDRPTYEQYF. CDR3 coding DNA: TGCGCCAGCAGCTTGGACAGGCCTACCTACGAGCAGTACTTC.